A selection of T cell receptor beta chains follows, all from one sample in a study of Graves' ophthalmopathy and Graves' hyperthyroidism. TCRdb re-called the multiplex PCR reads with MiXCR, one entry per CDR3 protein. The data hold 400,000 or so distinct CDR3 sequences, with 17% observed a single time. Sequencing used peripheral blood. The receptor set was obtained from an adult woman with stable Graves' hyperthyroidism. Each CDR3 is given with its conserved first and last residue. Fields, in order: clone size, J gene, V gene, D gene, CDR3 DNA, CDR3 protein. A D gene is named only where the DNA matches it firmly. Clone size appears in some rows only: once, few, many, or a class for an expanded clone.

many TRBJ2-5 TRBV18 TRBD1 TGTGCCAGCTCACCCCAGAGAACGGACAGGCAAGAGACCCAGTACTTC CASSPQRTDRQETQYF
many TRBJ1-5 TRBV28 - TGTGCCACCAAAGGGCAGCTCAATCAGCCCCAGCATTTT CATKGQLNQPQHF
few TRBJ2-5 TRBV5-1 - TGCGCCAGCAGCCCCTACGTTCCTTCAGGGTGGGAAGTCGAGACCCAGTACTTC CASSPYVPSGWEVETQYF
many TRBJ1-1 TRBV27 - TGTGCCAGCAGTCCTTATGGCAGGGTACCCCTGAGCACTGAAGCTTTCTTT CASSPYGRVPLSTEAFF
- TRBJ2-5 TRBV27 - TGTGCCAGCAGTAAAGACCGCAAGAGAACCCAGTACTTC CASSKDRKRTQYF
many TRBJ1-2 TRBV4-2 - TGTGCCAGCAGCCAAGATTTAGGGTTTAATGGCTACACCTTC CASSQDLGFNGYTF
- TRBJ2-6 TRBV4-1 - TGCGCCAGCAGCCAAGTTGTCACCTCTGGGGCCAACGTCCTGGCTTTC CASSQVVTSGANVLAF
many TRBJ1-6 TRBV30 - TGTGCCTGGTCGGGGCGGAATTCACCCCTCCACTTT CAWSGRNSPLHF
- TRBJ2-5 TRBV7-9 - TGTGCCAGCAGCTTAGAGGTTAGGCCTGGCGCACGGGCCCAGTACTTC CASSLEVRPGARAQYF
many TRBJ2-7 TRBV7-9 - TGTGCCAGCAGCCCCAGAAAATCACAGAACTACGAGCAGTACTTC CASSPRKSQNYEQYF
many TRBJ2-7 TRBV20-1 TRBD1 TGCAGTGCCGATCCGGGGACAGGGGGGTTTCACGAGCAGTACTTC CSADPGTGGFHEQYF
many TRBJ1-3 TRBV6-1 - TGTGCCAGCAGGTCGGACAGTAACTCTGGAAACACCATATATTTT CASRSDSNSGNTIYF
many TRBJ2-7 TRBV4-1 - TGCGCCAGCAGCCAAGATTTGACGACGCGGGAGCAGTACTTC CASSQDLTTREQYF
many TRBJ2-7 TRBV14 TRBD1 TGTGCCAGCAGCTCCCGGGACAGGGACCGCGAGCAGTACTTC CASSSRDRDREQYF
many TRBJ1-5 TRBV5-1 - TGCGCCAGCAGCTTGTCAAGAACCGGAGAGCCCCAGCATTTT CASSLSRTGEPQHF
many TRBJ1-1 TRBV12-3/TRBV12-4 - TGTGCCAGCAGGTCGGTGGCGGGGATGAACACTGAAGCTTTCTTT CASRSVAGMNTEAFF
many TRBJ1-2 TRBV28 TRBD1 TGTGCCAGCACCTATCCCACAGGGGGCCGAGGAAATGGCTACACCTTC CASTYPTGGRGNGYTF
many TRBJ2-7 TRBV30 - TGTGCCTGGAGGGGTCGCGGGAAGAGCTCCTACGAGCAGTACTTC CAWRGRGKSSYEQYF
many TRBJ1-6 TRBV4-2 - TGTGCCAGCAGCCAAGATGTGGCGCCGCCCCTCCACTTT CASSQDVAPPLHF
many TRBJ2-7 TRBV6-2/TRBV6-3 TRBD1 TGTGCCAGCAGCTTTCAAAGTTTCCGGGACAGGGAGGCCGAGCAGTACTTC CASSFQSFRDREAEQYF
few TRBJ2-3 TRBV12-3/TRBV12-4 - TGTGCCAGCAGTTTCTTTAAGGGACCGGATACGCAGTATTTT CASSFFKGPDTQYF
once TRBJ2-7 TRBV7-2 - TGTGCCAGCAGCTTAGATTCCTCAGGGTACGAGCAGTACTTC CASSLDSSGYEQYF
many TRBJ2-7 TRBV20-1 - TGCAGTGCTAGAGAGGGGGCGGGGGAGCAGTACTTC CSAREGAGEQYF
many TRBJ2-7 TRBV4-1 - TGCGCCAGCAGCCAAGGAGGACACGCAAACGAGCAGTACTTC CASSQGGHANEQYF
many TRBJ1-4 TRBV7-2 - TGTGCCAGCAGCTTTCAGGGTACCGAAAAACTGTTTTTT CASSFQGTEKLFF
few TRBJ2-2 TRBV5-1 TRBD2 TGCGCCAGCAGCCCGGGACTAGCGGGAACGGCCGGGGAGCTGTTTTTT CASSPGLAGTAGELFF
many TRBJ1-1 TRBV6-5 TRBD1 TGTGCCAGCAGTTACCGGGGGACAGGGGGTACTGAAGCTTTCTTT CASSYRGTGGTEAFF
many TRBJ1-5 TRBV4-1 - TGCGCCAGCAGCCAAGAGCGGTTGGATCAGCCCCAGCATTTT CASSQERLDQPQHF
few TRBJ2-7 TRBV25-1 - TGTGCCAGCAGTGAATCGAGGGACAACTACGAGCAGTACTTC CASSESRDNYEQYF
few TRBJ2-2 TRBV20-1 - TGCAGTGCTAGAGAGCGGGACAGAAGCTACACCGGGGAGCTGTTTTTT CSARERDRSYTGELFF
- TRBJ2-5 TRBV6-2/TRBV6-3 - TGTGCCAGCAGACCACCGGGGCAGGCGCAAGAGACCCAGTACTTC CASRPPGQAQETQYF
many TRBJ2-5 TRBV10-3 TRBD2 TGTGCCATCAAGACTAGCGAACAAGAGACCCAGTACTTC CAIKTSEQETQYF
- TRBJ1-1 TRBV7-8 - TGTGCCAGCAGCTCACCGGGACAACCAGGCGCGGCTTTCTTT CASSSPGQPGAAFF
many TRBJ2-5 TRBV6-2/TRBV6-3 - TGTGCCAGCACTCCTCCCGGCCAAGAGACCCAGTACTTC CASTPPGQETQYF
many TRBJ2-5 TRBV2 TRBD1 TGTGCCAACTCGCTGAAACAGGGGGCGGTGCAGACCCAGTACTTC CANSLKQGAVQTQYF
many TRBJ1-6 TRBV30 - TGTGCCTGGAGTGTATTCGGGCAGTCACCCCTCCACTTT CAWSVFGQSPLHF
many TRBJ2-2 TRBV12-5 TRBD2 TGTGCTAGTGGTTTGGGGACTAGCGGACGGAACACCGGGGAGCTGTTTTTT CASGLGTSGRNTGELFF
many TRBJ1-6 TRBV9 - TGTGCCAGCAGCGTAGAGGCGGACACTAGTTCACCCCTCCACTTT CASSVEADTSSPLHF
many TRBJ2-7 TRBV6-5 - TGTGCCAGCAGTTTACAGGGTGAACCCTACGAGCAGTACTTC CASSLQGEPYEQYF
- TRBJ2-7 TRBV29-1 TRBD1 TGCAGCGCAACATACGGGACAGTCTACTCCTACGATCAGTACTTC CSATYGTVYSYDQYF
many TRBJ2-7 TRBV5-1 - TGCGCCAGCAGCTTTGATAAGGGCTACGAGCAGTACTTC CASSFDKGYEQYF
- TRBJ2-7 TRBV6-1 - TGTGCCAGCAGTAGGACAGCCAGGGGGGCCTGGGAGCAGTACTTC CASSRTARGAWEQYF
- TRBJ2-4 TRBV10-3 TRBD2 TGTGCCATCAGAGCCGGGACTAGCGGCGAGAAGTACTTC CAIRAGTSGEKYF
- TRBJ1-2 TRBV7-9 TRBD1 TGTGCCAGCAGACGGGGACAGTCCTATGGCTACACCTTC CASRRGQSYGYTF
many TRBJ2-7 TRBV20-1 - TGCAGTGCTACATACGAGCAGTACTTC CSATYEQYF
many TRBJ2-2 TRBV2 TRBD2 TGTGCCAGCAGCACGGGACTAGCGGGCACCGGGGAGCTGTTTTTT CASSTGLAGTGELFF
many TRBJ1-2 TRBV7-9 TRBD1 TGTGCCAGCAGCACTGGGACAGGCCTTAACTATGGCTACACCTTC CASSTGTGLNYGYTF
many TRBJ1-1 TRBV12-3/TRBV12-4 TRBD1 TGTGCCAGCAGTCGCACAGGGGAGGCCACTGAAGCTTTCTTT CASSRTGEATEAFF
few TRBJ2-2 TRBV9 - TGTGCCAGCAGCGTAGGAAGGGGGGGAATCACCGGGGAGCTGTTTTTT CASSVGRGGITGELFF
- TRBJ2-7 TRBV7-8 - TGTGCCAGCAGCTTAGAATCCCAACAGGGACCATTCTACGAGCAGTACTTC CASSLESQQGPFYEQYF
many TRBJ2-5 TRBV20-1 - TGCAGTGCTATGCGAACCTTGTTTGAGACCCAGTACTTC CSAMRTLFETQYF
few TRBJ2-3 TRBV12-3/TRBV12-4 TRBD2 TGTGCCAGCAGCGATCCCGGGACTAGCGGGACGGATACGCAGTATTTT CASSDPGTSGTDTQYF
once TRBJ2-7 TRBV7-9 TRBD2 TGTGCCAGCAGTAACCCCGCGGGGGCCTACGAGCAGTACTTC CASSNPAGAYEQYF